This T cell receptor (beta chain) was documented in a study of cytomegalovirus exposure and HLA in healthy donors. PCR employed 60 Vbeta and 13 Jbeta primers. Repertoires were generated with immunoSEQ multiplex PCR, while TCRdb's copy carries only in-frame clones and drops some. The sample has about 89,000 clones; approximately 77% are singletons. Healthy people donating bone marrow made up the donors. The clonotype was recovered from a man aged 25-40 years in good health and CMV-seronegative. Sequencing was performed on PBMCs.

The CDR3 nucleotides read TGTGCCAGCAGCAACGGACTGAAACAAGAGACCCAGTACTTC. It codes for CASSNGLKQETQYF. This chain joins TRBV7-6 and TRBJ2-5; TRBD2 is a possible D gene (5 bases). The ends were cut back, 5 bases at V and 2 bases at J, with 12 bases in the middle. Germline loops: CDR1 SGHVS, CDR2 FNYEAQ. The CDR3 is 14 amino acids.